Included here is one TCR beta chain sequence, with context. Random hexamers were used to reverse transcribe the RNA input (roughly 0.5 to 1 ug). TCR beta CDR3 was amplified by immunoSEQ multiplex PCR. This amplification extended across 54 Vbeta and 13 Jbeta segments. TCRdb ran MiXCR on the immunoSEQ multiplex PCR reads and lists one entry per CDR3 protein. Of 150,000 to 250,000 distinct CDR3 sequences listed, about 95% are singletons. The data originate from a study of CD8 T cells in Susac syndrome. Germline CDR1 is MGHRA and CDR2 is YSYEKL. CDR3 length equals 16 residues. V was pared by 1 base and J by 2 bases, with 2 bases of the junction left unmatched.

The sample comprised CD4+ T cells from PBMCs. The clonotype comes from a human donor with multiple sclerosis. This chain connects TRBV4-1 to TRBJ2-3; the match to TRBD2 covers 11 bases. CDR3 in amino acids: CASSQVSGRATDTQYF. DNA of the CDR3: TGCGCCAGCAGCCAAGTTAGCGGGAGGGCCACAGATACGCAGTATTTT.